The rows below give T cell receptor beta chains drawn from one sample of a study of OX40 agonist ivuxolimab in advanced cancers. Produced via immunoSEQ multiplex PCR; TCRdb's table is partial and in-frame only. The sample lists tens of thousands of clones, approximately 92% seen once, with more than 13% in the top ten. The sequencing used CD4+ or CD8+ T cells sorted from blood, collected in a trial of the OX40 agonist ivuxolimab. These TCRs come from an adult with an advanced solid tumor such as melanoma, head and neck, liver or kidney cancer. Each CDR3 is given with its conserved first and last residue. D genes are given only for firm matches. Size is stated for part of the rows, as once, few or many counts, or as a class when the clone is expanded.

v_call,clone_size,j_call,d_call,cdr3_aa,cdr3_nt
TRBV9,-,TRBJ1-3,-,CASSTAGYGNTIYF,TGTGCCAGCAGCACAGCTGGTTACGGAAACACCATATATTTT
TRBV7-6,-,TRBJ2-3,-,CASSLRFQGVDTQYF,TGTGCCAGCAGCTTAAGATTCCAGGGAGTTGATACGCAGTATTTT
TRBV10-3,once,TRBJ1-1,TRBD1,CAISDGQERGNTEAFF,TGTGCCATCAGTGACGGACAGGAGAGGGGTAACACTGAAGCTTTCTTT
TRBV10-2,-,TRBJ2-1,-,CASNTGSSNEQFF,TGCGCCAGCAATACTGGGAGCAGCAATGAGCAGTTCTTC
TRBV2,few,TRBJ1-1,TRBD1,CARDTGTANTEAFF,TGTGCCAGGGATACCGGGACAGCCAACACTGAAGCTTTCTTT
TRBV9,-,TRBJ2-5,TRBD1,CASSTPTSGQGQETQYF,TGTGCCAGCAGCACTCCGACTTCTGGACAGGGGCAAGAGACCCAGTACTTC
TRBV10-3,-,TRBJ2-2,TRBD2,CAISEPGLAGERDTGELFF,TGTGCCATCAGTGAGCCGGGACTAGCGGGAGAACGCGACACCGGGGAGCTGTTTTTT
TRBV25-1,-,TRBJ2-7,-,CASSVSGSSYEQYF,TGTGCCAGCAGTGTTTCCGGGAGCTCCTACGAGCAGTACTTC
TRBV27,-,TRBJ2-7,-,CASSSPGQREQYF,TGTGCCAGCAGTTCCCCCGGCCAGAGGGAGCAGTACTTC
TRBV29-1,-,TRBJ2-3,-,CSVDGQSTDTQYF,TGCAGCGTTGATGGGCAGTCCACAGATACGCAGTATTTT
TRBV21-1,-,TRBJ2-7,-,CASSKVGRTAYEQYF,TGTGCCAGCAGCAAAGTTGGCCGGACAGCCTACGAGCAGTACTTC
TRBV27,few,TRBJ2-7,-,CASSLGYEQYF,TGTGCCAGCAGTTTAGGCTACGAGCAGTACTTC
TRBV7-8,-,TRBJ2-1,-,CASSLGEGMFF,TGTGCCAGCAGCCTCGGAGAGGGCATGTTCTTC
TRBV9,-,TRBJ2-3,-,CASSRDGGTDTQYF,TGTGCCAGCAGCAGGGATGGGGGAACAGATACGCAGTATTTT
TRBV27,-,TRBJ1-5,-,CASSLGGEFGNQPQHF,TGTGCCAGCAGTTTAGGGGGCGAATTTGGGAATCAGCCCCAGCATTTT
TRBV10-2,-,TRBJ2-1,-,CASSEGYEQFF,TGCGCCAGCAGTGAGGGTTATGAGCAGTTCTTC
TRBV10-3,once,TRBJ1-1,-,CAISHRVANTEAFF,TGTGCCATCAGTCACAGGGTGGCGAACACTGAAGCTTTCTTT
TRBV29-1,-,TRBJ2-7,TRBD1,CSVGGDRASSGPSYEQYF,TGCAGCGTTGGGGGGGACAGGGCCTCTAGCGGCCCCTCCTACGAGCAGTACTTC
TRBV28,-,TRBJ2-5,-,CASSFQGGLETQYF,TGTGCCAGCAGTTTTCAAGGAGGGTTGGAGACCCAGTACTTC
TRBV7-7,-,TRBJ2-2,TRBD2,CASSSGGANTGELFF,TGTGCCAGCAGCAGCGGGGGGGCCAACACCGGGGAGCTGTTTTTT
TRBV6-1,-,TRBJ1-6,-,CASTGFNYNSPLHF,TGTGCCAGCACAGGGTTTAACTATAATTCACCCCTCCACTTT
TRBV5-1,-,TRBJ1-1,-,CASSFPGSTNTEAFF,TGCGCCAGCAGCTTCCCGGGGAGTACTAATACTGAAGCTTTCTTT
TRBV12-5,-,TRBJ2-7,-,CASGLVNYEQYF,TGTGCTAGTGGTTTGGTAAACTACGAGCAGTACTTC
TRBV28,-,TRBJ2-7,TRBD2,CASSSQGLAGLYEQYF,TGTGCCAGCAGTTCCCAAGGACTAGCGGGACTTTACGAGCAGTACTTC
TRBV5-4,few,TRBJ2-3,TRBD2,CASSLGGSSTDTQYF,TGTGCCAGCAGCCTGGGGGGGTCTAGCACAGATACGCAGTATTTT
TRBV4-1,-,TRBJ2-3,-,CASSHPRGDTQYF,TGCGCCAGCAGCCACCCTCGGGGAGATACGCAGTATTTT
TRBV27,-,TRBJ2-1,TRBD2,CASRPSGSSYNEQFF,TGTGCCAGCAGGCCTAGCGGGAGCTCCTACAATGAGCAGTTCTTC
TRBV5-1,-,TRBJ2-5,-,CASSERGAGLQETQYF,TGCGCCAGCAGCGAGAGGGGGGCGGGACTCCAAGAGACCCAGTACTTC
TRBV10-3,-,TRBJ2-7,TRBD1,CAISMTGPEQYF,TGTGCCATCAGTATGACAGGGCCCGAGCAGTACTTC
TRBV28,-,TRBJ1-2,TRBD1,CASSWDRDRIYGYTF,TGTGCCAGCAGCTGGGACAGGGACAGAATCTATGGCTACACCTTC
TRBV7-9,once,TRBJ2-3,TRBD2,CASSPWVGLAVSTDTQYF,TGTGCCAGCAGCCCTTGGGTCGGACTAGCGGTTTCCACAGATACGCAGTATTTT
TRBV13,once,TRBJ1-2,-,CASSLQGNYGYTF,TGTGCCAGCAGCTTACAGGGAAACTATGGCTACACCTTC
TRBV19,many,TRBJ2-7,-,CASISPRGEQYF,TGTGCCAGTATCTCCCCTCGGGGGGAGCAGTACTTC
TRBV28,-,TRBJ2-7,TRBD1,CASSSTGSTYEQYF,TGTGCCAGCAGTTCGACAGGGTCGACCTACGAGCAGTACTTC
TRBV19,-,TRBJ2-7,-,CASGTVNSYEQYF,TGTGCCAGTGGGACTGTGAATTCCTACGAGCAGTACTTC
TRBV2,-,TRBJ2-7,-,CASSEGNYEQYF,TGTGCCAGCAGTGAGGGCAATTACGAGCAGTACTTC
TRBV4-1,-,TRBJ1-4,-,CASSLLGRGEKLFF,TGCGCCAGCAGCCTTTTGGGGCGGGGTGAAAAACTGTTTTTT
TRBV11-2,once,TRBJ2-7,-,CASSPVRTEQYF,TGTGCCAGCAGCCCCGTAAGGACTGAGCAGTACTTC
TRBV7-2,-,TRBJ2-7,TRBD1,CASSFLDRVYEQYF,TGTGCCAGCAGCTTCCTGGACAGGGTCTACGAGCAGTACTTC
TRBV5-8,-,TRBJ1-5,-,CASSLAQPQHF,TGTGCCAGCAGCTTGGCGCAGCCCCAGCATTTT
TRBV27,-,TRBJ1-1,-,CASSSMTEAFF,TGTGCCAGCAGTTCTATGACTGAAGCTTTCTTT
TRBV27,-,TRBJ2-2,TRBD2,CASSFVLAGDGGELFF,TGTGCCAGCAGTTTTGTTCTAGCGGGAGATGGCGGGGAGCTGTTTTTT
TRBV7-2,-,TRBJ2-7,TRBD1,CASSLIGTGYSYEQYF,TGTGCCAGCAGCTTAATAGGGACAGGTTACTCCTACGAGCAGTACTTC
TRBV18,once,TRBJ2-7,-,CASSPGEQYF,TGTGCCAGCTCACCGGGCGAGCAGTACTTC
TRBV7-8,-,TRBJ2-3,-,CASSSPRGRYF,TGTGCCAGCAGCTCCCCCCGGGGGAGATATTTT
TRBV19,-,TRBJ1-1,TRBD1,CASSTGGGWTEAFF,TGTGCCAGTAGTACAGGGGGAGGCTGGACTGAAGCTTTCTTT
TRBV19,-,TRBJ2-7,-,CASQQGLDYYEQYF,TGTGCCAGTCAGCAGGGACTGGATTACTACGAGCAGTACTTC
TRBV19,-,TRBJ2-7,-,CASSFDRYYEQYF,TGTGCCAGTAGTTTCGACAGATACTACGAGCAGTACTTC
TRBV5-6,-,TRBJ2-1,-,CASSLASAGSYNEQFF,TGTGCCAGCAGCTTGGCCAGTGCAGGCTCCTACAATGAGCAGTTCTTC
TRBV27,-,TRBJ2-1,-,CASSLLDSRSSYNEQFF,TGTGCCAGCAGTCTACTTGATTCCAGGAGCTCCTACAATGAGCAGTTCTTC
TRBV5-1,-,TRBJ1-2,-,CASSLAGGGASYGYTF,TGCGCCAGCAGCTTGGCCGGTGGGGGCGCGAGCTATGGCTACACCTTC
TRBV27,-,TRBJ2-7,TRBD2,CASRVGGRAYEQYF,TGTGCCAGCAGGGTGGGAGGGCGCGCCTACGAGCAGTACTTC
TRBV13,-,TRBJ1-2,TRBD1,CASTADRVNYGYTF,TGTGCCAGCACCGCCGACAGGGTCAACTATGGCTACACCTTC
TRBV19,-,TRBJ2-7,-,CASSIGWTGDEQYF,TGTGCCAGTAGTATAGGCTGGACCGGGGACGAGCAGTACTTC